This T cell receptor (beta chain) was identified in a study of shared clonotypes between healthy human individuals. Study-wide background: Serving as donors were a couple of women and three men, whose ages spanned 18 to 49.

Study-level points and caveats: Non-shared clonotypes had lower generation probabilities than those shared by all four donors. Sorted-subset sequencing, rarefaction showed, was incomplete despite large depth.

A note on this clone: What it binds is not known.

Assay used: immunoSEQ multiplex PCR; TCRdb lists only in-frame clones, some missing. The repertoire has approximately 2.4 million clones, approximately 94% of them found once; the top ten carry approximately 0.13%. Per germline, CDR1 MNHEY and CDR2 SVGAGI. Trimming removed 6 bases at V and 5 bases at J, with 14 bases between. This CDR3 has 15 residues. V gene TRBV6-5 combines with J gene TRBJ1-6; no definite D call. The origin of this receptor is a man between 18 and 29 years old in good health. Source material: naive CD4+ T cells sorted from blood. As to subset: CD45RA+ positively selected. CDR3 DNA sequence: TGTGCCAGCAGGCCGGATGGACGGGATAATTCACCCCTCCACTTT. Protein: CASRPDGRDNSPLHF.